The rows below give T cell receptor beta chains drawn from one sample of a study of graft-versus-host responses after intestinal transplantation. Here immunoSEQ multiplex PCR was the method, and the copy in TCRdb shows in-frame clones only, minus some. The sample contains some 45,000 clones, about 95% of which appear only once. The sequencing here drew on PBMCs, taken 330 to 350 days after intestinal transplant. The origin of the receptors is a human patient who received an intestinal transplant, so some T cells may come from the graft donor. CDR3s include the opening cysteine and the closing phenylalanine or tryptophan. A D gene is named only where the DNA matches it firmly. Clone sizes are given selectively: once, few, many, or a class where the clone is expanded.

clone_size j_call d_call v_call cdr3_aa cdr3_nt
. TRBJ2-2 TRBD2 TRBV4-2 CASSGLAGNTGELFF TGTGCCAGCAGCGGACTAGCGGGAAACACCGGGGAGCTGTTTTTT
. TRBJ2-1 . TRBV2 CASKGGSGGRFTYNEQFF TGTGCCAGCAAGGGTGGGAGTGGGGGGCGATTCACCTACAATGAGCAGTTCTTC
. TRBJ2-7 . TRBV2 CASSDRPSGIRYEQYF TGTGCCAGCAGCGACCGACCTAGTGGTATACGCTACGAGCAGTACTTC
. TRBJ1-6 . TRBV6-6 CASSSFERGGSPLHF TGTGCCAGCAGTTCCTTTGAGAGGGGAGGGTCACCCCTCCACTTT
. TRBJ2-3 . TRBV9 CASSVEAQGLGDTQYF TGTGCCAGCAGCGTAGAGGCCCAGGGGTTAGGAGATACGCAGTATTTT
. TRBJ2-7 . TRBV6-6 CASSLGAYEQYF TGTGCCAGCAGCCTCGGGGCATACGAGCAGTACTTC
. TRBJ2-2 . TRBV5-6 CASSFGTSVGELFF TGTGCCAGCAGCTTCGGGACTTCGGTCGGGGAGCTGTTTTTT
. TRBJ1-2 . TRBV27 CASSSEPGGDPGYTF TGTGCCAGCAGTTCAGAACCGGGGGGCGATCCAGGCTACACCTTC
. TRBJ2-5 TRBD2 TRBV11-2 CASSTGTRRQETQYF TGTGCCAGCAGCACAGGGACTAGGCGGCAAGAGACCCAGTACTTC
. TRBJ1-1 . TRBV6-5 CASSYSQGAPEAFF TGTGCCAGCAGTTACTCGCAAGGCGCGCCCGAAGCTTTCTTT
. TRBJ1-5 TRBD1 TRBV4-2 CASSQNAAGGQPQHF TGTGCCAGCAGCCAGAATGCCGCAGGGGGACAGCCCCAGCATTTT
. TRBJ2-3 . TRBV27 CASSLRWGGTDTQYF TGTGCCAGCAGTTTACGTTGGGGGGGCACAGATACGCAGTATTTT
. TRBJ2-3 . TRBV11-1 CASSLGRPRTDTQYF TGTGCCAGCAGCTTAGGGAGACCAAGGACAGATACGCAGTATTTT
. TRBJ2-6 . TRBV29-1 CSVVSPGANVLTF TGCAGCGTCGTGTCCCCTGGGGCCAACGTCCTGACTTTC
. TRBJ1-1 . TRBV14 CASSQGYGEAFF TGTGCCAGCAGCCAAGGGTACGGTGAAGCTTTCTTT
. TRBJ1-5 . TRBV2 CASTEQASNQPQHF TGTGCCAGCACAGAACAGGCTAGCAATCAGCCCCAGCATTTT
. TRBJ1-4 . TRBV7-2 CASSLQTNEKLFF TGTGCCAGCAGCTTACAGACTAATGAAAAACTGTTTTTT
. TRBJ2-5 . TRBV6-5 CASNRGETQYF TGTGCCAGCAACCGTGGGGAGACCCAGTACTTC
. TRBJ2-5 . TRBV20-1 CSARGRETQYF TGCAGTGCTAGAGGTCGGGAGACCCAGTACTTC
. TRBJ1-1 . TRBV6-1 CASSTEKNTEAFF TGTGCCAGCAGTACGGAGAAGAACACTGAAGCTTTCTTT
. TRBJ2-7 . TRBV6-5 CASSYGDEQYF TGTGCCAGCAGTTACGGAGACGAGCAGTACTTC
. TRBJ2-3 TRBD1 TRBV5-6 CASSLAGTGVDTQYF TGTGCCAGCAGCTTGGCCGGGACAGGGGTTGATACGCAGTATTTT
. TRBJ2-7 TRBD2 TRBV11-2 CASSPSTSGYEQYF TGTGCCAGCAGCCCCTCGACTAGCGGCTACGAGCAGTACTTC
. TRBJ2-2 . TRBV27 CASRQGMIGELFF TGTGCCAGCAGGCAGGGAATGATCGGGGAGCTGTTTTTT
once TRBJ1-5 . TRBV10-3 CAISEIGVNQPQHF TGTGCCATCAGTGAAATAGGAGTGAATCAGCCCCAGCATTTT
. TRBJ1-4 . TRBV5-5 CASSLRTGLDEKLFF TGTGCCAGCAGCCTACGAACAGGGTTGGATGAAAAACTGTTTTTT
. TRBJ2-5 . TRBV18 CASSPSMMSLRETQYF TGTGCCAGCTCACCCTCAATGATGTCCTTACGAGAGACCCAGTACTTC
. TRBJ1-1 TRBD1 TRBV18 CASSPNRGGINTEAFF TGTGCCAGCTCACCTAACAGGGGGGGGATTAACACTGAAGCTTTCTTT
. TRBJ2-1 TRBD2 TRBV5-1 CASSLSTSGANEQFF TGCGCCAGCAGCTTATCAACTAGCGGGGCCAATGAGCAGTTCTTC
. TRBJ2-2 TRBD2 TRBV10-3 CAISDPAPPSGRLGGELFF TGTGCCATCAGTGACCCAGCCCCTCCTAGCGGGAGATTGGGCGGGGAGCTGTTTTTT
. TRBJ2-1 . TRBV6-4 CASSGYEQFF TGTGCCAGCAGTGGGTATGAGCAGTTCTTC
. TRBJ2-7 TRBD2 TRBV5-6 CASSSSSGGAYYEQYF TGTGCCAGCAGCTCCTCTAGCGGGGGGGCCTACTACGAGCAGTACTTC
. TRBJ1-1 . TRBV6-5 CASSWGLAPGGPEAFF TGTGCCAGCAGTTGGGGGTTGGCACCTGGGGGGCCTGAAGCTTTCTTT
. TRBJ2-7 TRBD2 TRBV7-9 CASSLAGGSSYEQYF TGTGCCAGCAGCTTAGCGGGAGGGAGCTCCTACGAGCAGTACTTC
. TRBJ2-7 TRBD1 TRBV27 CASRSEQGTPYEQYF TGTGCCAGCCGCTCCGAACAGGGGACCCCCTACGAGCAGTACTTC
. TRBJ2-3 . TRBV30 CAWRPAPSTDTQYF TGTGCCTGGAGGCCAGCTCCTAGCACAGATACGCAGTATTTT
. TRBJ2-2 TRBD1 TRBV2 CASIPGTGQTGELFF TGTGCCAGCATCCCCGGGACAGGACAAACCGGGGAGCTGTTTTTT
. TRBJ2-3 TRBD2 TRBV7-9 CASSLVGLAGFTDTQYF TGTGCCAGCAGCTTAGTGGGACTAGCGGGGTTCACAGATACGCAGTATTTT
. TRBJ1-5 . TRBV5-6 CASSLLFGGGGQPQHF TGTGCCAGCAGCTTACTGTTCGGGGGTGGGGGTCAGCCCCAGCATTTT